This paragraph reports one T cell receptor (beta chain). As yet, its antigen is unknown. Clones were read by immunoSEQ multiplex PCR, and TCRdb kept only the in-frame ones, dropping some. In the table there are roughly 160,000 clones, 80% to 95% of which are singletons. The sample belongs to a study of T cell responses to AZD1222 COVID-19 vaccine. Study details: Second-dose timings of about 4 or about 12 weeks were pooled. Study results and caveats: Donors in the cohort were predominantly white British and more often female, and clonal diversity was possibly underestimated. Only a handful of AZD1222 recipients, more than 5 in all, had baseline seropositivity. Close to half of all spike-specific TCRs reportedly target regions of the variants that are unmutated.

The CDR3 extends over 19 amino acids. The germline V gene has CDR1 SGHVS and CDR2 FNYEAQ. Trimming stripped 3 bases from V and 7 bases from J, with 25 bases between. This chain uses TRBV7-6 with TRBJ1-6; maybe TRBD1 (5 bases). This TCR was sampled from an adult in good health. Source: peripheral blood, taken on day 0 of AZD1222 vaccination. CDR3 nucleotides: TGTGCCAGCAGCTTCCACCCAGGATCGGGGGTCGGAGTAAATTCACCCCTCCACTTT. Translating gives CASSFHPGSGVGVNSPLHF. Together with reference TRBV7-6 and TRBJ1-6, the CDR3 gives the full variable domain: GAGVSQSPRYKVTKRGQDVALRCDPISGHVSLYWYRQALGQGPEFLTYFNYEAQQDKSGLPNDRFSAERPEGSISTLTIQRTEQRDSAMYRCASSFHPGSGVGVNSPLHFGNGTRLTVT.